The rows below give T cell receptor beta chains drawn from one sample of a study of blood T cell repertoires in COVID-19. The protocol was immunoSEQ multiplex PCR, while the TCRdb copy is restricted to in-frame clones and leaves out a portion. The sample comprises 150,000 to 200,000 clones, about 88% of which are singletons, and roughly 0.53% rests with the top ten. The sample was peripheral blood. The receptors shown here come from a man aged 60 to 69 with COVID-19, enrolled during active disease. The CDR3 runs from the conserved cysteine through the conserved F or W. A D gene is named only where the DNA matches it firmly. Size is stated for part of the rows, as once, few or many counts, or as a class when the clone is expanded.

v_call	clone_size	d_call	j_call	cdr3_aa	cdr3_nt
TRBV11-3	once	-	TRBJ2-2	CASSLEFGLNTGELFF	TGTGCCAGCAGCTTAGAATTCGGACTAAACACCGGGGAGCTGTTTTTT
TRBV7-9	-	TRBD1	TRBJ2-2	CASSPGDRGLTGELFF	TGTGCCAGCAGCCCGGGGGACAGGGGGTTGACCGGGGAGCTGTTTTTT
TRBV18	-	TRBD1	TRBJ1-2	CASSPGTGVGYTF	TGTGCCAGCTCACCCGGGACAGGGGTTGGCTACACCTTC
TRBV6-1	-	TRBD2	TRBJ2-7	CASSEGGGGIYEQYF	TGTGCCAGCAGTGAAGGGGGCGGGGGAATCTACGAGCAGTACTTC
TRBV2	once	-	TRBJ1-5	CASSAWDTSNQPQHF	TGTGCCAGCAGTGCCTGGGACACAAGCAATCAGCCCCAGCATTTT
TRBV24-1	-	TRBD1	TRBJ1-5	CATSDQGAGNQPQHF	TGTGCCACCAGTGATCAGGGGGCAGGCAATCAGCCCCAGCATTTT
TRBV4-3	-	TRBD2	TRBJ2-1	CASSQGKLAGGSYNEQFF	TGCGCCAGCAGCCAGGGTAAACTAGCGGGGGGGAGCTACAATGAGCAGTTCTTC
TRBV6-2/TRBV6-3	once	-	TRBJ1-1	CASSYGVGGGTEAFF	TGTGCCAGCAGTTACGGCGTGGGGGGGGGAACTGAAGCTTTCTTT
TRBV30	-	-	TRBJ1-3	CAWSVVGSSGNTIYF	TGTGCCTGGAGTGTTGTAGGGAGCTCTGGAAACACCATATATTTT
TRBV3-1/TRBV3-2	-	TRBD1	TRBJ1-1	CASSQVQGGAEAFF	TGTGCCAGCAGCCAAGTCCAGGGGGGCGCTGAAGCTTTCTTT
TRBV5-1	-	-	TRBJ1-3	CASSLDYGASGNTIYF	TGCGCCAGCAGCCTTGATTATGGGGCTTCTGGAAACACCATATATTTT
TRBV15	-	TRBD1	TRBJ2-2	CATSRGQGAGTGELFF	TGTGCCACCAGCAGAGGACAGGGGGCCGGAACCGGGGAGCTGTTTTTT
TRBV27	-	TRBD1	TRBJ2-7	CASSPYDRGSSYEQYF	TGTGCCAGCAGTCCCTACGACAGGGGGAGCTCCTACGAGCAGTACTTC
TRBV7-2	-	-	TRBJ2-3	CASSLTRAADTQYF	TGTGCCAGCAGCTTAACGAGGGCTGCAGATACGCAGTATTTT
TRBV27	-	-	TRBJ1-6	CASQVGSYNSPLHF	TGTGCCAGCCAGGTCGGCTCCTATAATTCACCCCTCCACTTT
TRBV27	-	TRBD1	TRBJ1-6	CASKEGQGNSPLHF	TGTGCCAGCAAAGAGGGACAGGGTAATTCACCCCTCCACTTT
TRBV9	-	TRBD2	TRBJ2-3	CASSVGTSGSGSDTQYF	TGTGCCAGCAGCGTAGGCACTAGCGGGAGTGGGTCAGATACGCAGTATTTT
TRBV9	-	TRBD1	TRBJ2-2	CASSPFGQGTGTGELFF	TGTGCCAGCAGCCCCTTTGGACAGGGTACGGGCACCGGGGAGCTGTTTTTT
TRBV27	-	TRBD1	TRBJ2-7	CASSLLDRVDEQYF	TGTGCCAGCAGTTTGCTTGACAGGGTCGACGAGCAGTACTTC
TRBV18	-	-	TRBJ1-6	CASSASGERSPLHF	TGTGCCAGCTCTGCCTCAGGGGAGAGGTCACCCCTCCACTTT
TRBV10-1	-	-	TRBJ1-1	CASSPGIETSLNTEAFF	TGCGCCAGCAGTCCAGGGATAGAAACGAGTTTGAACACTGAAGCTTTCTTT
TRBV19	few	-	TRBJ1-2	CASSIDGPYYGYTF	TGTGCCAGTAGTATTGATGGCCCTTACTATGGCTACACCTTC
TRBV19	-	TRBD1	TRBJ1-5	CASSIVIQGAFQPQHF	TGTGCCAGTAGTATAGTGATTCAGGGGGCGTTTCAGCCCCAGCATTTT
TRBV2	-	TRBD1	TRBJ2-7	CASTRQGAYEQYF	TGTGCCAGCACCCGGCAGGGGGCCTACGAGCAGTACTTC
TRBV29-1	-	TRBD1	TRBJ2-7	CSAKTGGGTYEQYF	TGCAGCGCAAAGACAGGGGGCGGAACCTACGAGCAGTACTTC
TRBV30	once	TRBD2	TRBJ2-7	CAWSRTSGPYEQYF	TGTGCCTGGAGCCGGACTAGCGGCCCCTACGAGCAGTACTTC
TRBV6-5	-	TRBD1	TRBJ2-7	CASSPRQGSLYEQYF	TGTGCCAGCAGTCCCCGACAGGGATCCCTCTACGAGCAGTACTTC
TRBV6-5	-	TRBD1	TRBJ1-2	CASSQPGGANYGYTF	TGTGCCAGCAGTCAGCCAGGGGGCGCTAACTATGGCTACACCTTC
TRBV6-4	-	-	TRBJ1-1	CASSVHLNTEAFF	TGTGCCAGCAGTGTCCATTTGAACACTGAAGCTTTCTTT
TRBV29-1	-	-	TRBJ1-1	CSVEGWAGLNTEAFF	TGCAGCGTTGAGGGGTGGGCGGGATTGAACACTGAAGCTTTCTTT
TRBV28	-	-	TRBJ1-1	CASSTQPGERDTEAFF	TGTGCCAGCAGTACGCAACCGGGGGAGAGAGACACTGAAGCTTTCTTT
TRBV2	-	-	TRBJ2-1	CASSAEVYNEQFF	TGTGCCAGCAGTGCGGAGGTGTACAATGAGCAGTTCTTC
TRBV18	-	-	TRBJ1-2	CASSPQGDYGYTF	TGTGCCAGCTCACCACAGGGGGACTATGGCTACACCTTC
TRBV7-3	-	-	TRBJ2-7	CASSSVGGYEQYF	TGTGCCAGCAGTTCGGTCGGAGGCTACGAGCAGTACTTC
TRBV19	-	-	TRBJ1-5	CASRQAGEQPQHF	TGTGCCAGTAGACAGGCAGGGGAGCAGCCCCAGCATTTT
TRBV2	once	TRBD1	TRBJ1-6	CASLRDSVYNSPLHF	TGTGCCAGCTTAAGGGACAGTGTCTATAATTCACCCCTCCACTTT
TRBV24-1	-	-	TRBJ2-1	CATSAGVGFIGNNEQFF	TGTGCCACCAGTGCCGGGGTAGGTTTCATCGGAAACAATGAGCAGTTCTTC
TRBV7-2	-	-	TRBJ1-2	CASSSQFPGDNYGYTF	TGTGCCAGCAGCTCACAATTCCCAGGGGACAACTATGGCTACACCTTC
TRBV6-5	-	TRBD1	TRBJ1-1	CASRRTGNTEAFF	TGTGCCAGCAGAAGGACAGGGAACACTGAAGCTTTCTTT
TRBV28	-	TRBD1	TRBJ1-3	CASSVGQGVPSGNTIYF	TGTGCCAGCAGCGTCGGACAGGGGGTCCCCTCTGGAAACACCATATATTTT
TRBV2	-	TRBD1	TRBJ1-6	CASRTQGAGVSPLHF	TGTGCCAGCAGGACCCAGGGGGCCGGCGTTTCACCCCTCCACTTT
TRBV2	-	-	TRBJ1-5	CATAADSNQPQHF	TGTGCCACCGCGGCAGATAGCAATCAGCCCCAGCATTTT
TRBV28	-	TRBD1	TRBJ1-6	CASSLNRDREHSPLHF	TGTGCCAGCAGTCTAAACCGGGACAGGGAACATTCACCCCTCCACTTT